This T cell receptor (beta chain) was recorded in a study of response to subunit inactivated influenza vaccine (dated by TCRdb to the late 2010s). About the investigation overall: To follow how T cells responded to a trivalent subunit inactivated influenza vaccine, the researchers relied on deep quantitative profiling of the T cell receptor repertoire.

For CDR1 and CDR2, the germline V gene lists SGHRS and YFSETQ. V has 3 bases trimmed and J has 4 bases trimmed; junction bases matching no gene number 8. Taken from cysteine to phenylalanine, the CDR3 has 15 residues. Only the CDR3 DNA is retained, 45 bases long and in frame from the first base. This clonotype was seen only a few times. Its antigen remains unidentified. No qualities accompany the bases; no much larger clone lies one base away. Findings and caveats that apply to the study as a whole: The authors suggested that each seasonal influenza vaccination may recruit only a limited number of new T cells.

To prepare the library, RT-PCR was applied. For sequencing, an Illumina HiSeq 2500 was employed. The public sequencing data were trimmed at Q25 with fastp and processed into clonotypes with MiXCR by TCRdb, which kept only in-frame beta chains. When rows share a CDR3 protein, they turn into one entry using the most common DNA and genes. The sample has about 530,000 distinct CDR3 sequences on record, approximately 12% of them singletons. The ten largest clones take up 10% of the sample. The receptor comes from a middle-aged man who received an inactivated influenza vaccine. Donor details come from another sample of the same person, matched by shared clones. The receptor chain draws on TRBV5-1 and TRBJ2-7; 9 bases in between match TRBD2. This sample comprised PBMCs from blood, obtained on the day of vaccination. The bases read TGCGCCAGCAGCTCTCATAGCGGGGGAACGTACGAGCAGTACTTC. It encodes CASSSHSGGTYEQYF.